These 24 T cell receptor beta chains came from one sample sequenced in a study of T cell changes during pregnancy in multiple sclerosis. Data came from immunoSEQ multiplex PCR; TCRdb stores just in-frame clones and leaves some out. Among tens of thousands of clones, over 80% were seen once, and the ten largest hold under 3%. Source: peripheral blood, taken before pregnancy. Receptor source: a female donor with multiple sclerosis, enrolled in a pregnancy study.

This clone was seen only a few times. The rearrangement joins TRBV10-3 to TRBJ1-5; D may be TRBD1 (6 bases). V lost 2 bases, J lost 1 base, and 9 bases lay in between. The CDR3 spans 15 residues. From germline, CDR1 is ENHRY and CDR2 SYGVKD. CDR3 region: CAISEGQISNQPQHF. CDR3 nucleotides: TGTGCCATCAGTGAGGGACAGATCAGCAATCAGCCCCAGCATTTT.

The rearrangement links TRBV7-8 to TRBJ2-2; D is possibly TRBD2 (6 bases). The ends were cut back, 3 bases at V and 5 bases at J, with 7 bases in the middle. This CDR3 region has 13 residues. Per the germline V gene, CDR1 is SGHVS and CDR2 is FQNEAQ. The CDR3 DNA reads TGTGCCAGCAGCTTCCGGGGGACCGGGGAGCTGTTTTTT. It is translated as CASSFRGTGELFF. Full variable domain (remainder filled in from reference TRBV7-8 and TRBJ2-2): GAGVSQSPRYKVAKRGQDVALRCDPISGHVSLFWYQQALGQGPEFLTYFQNEAQLDKSGLPSDRFFAERPEGSVSTLKIQRTQQEDSAVYLCASSFRGTGELFFGEGSRLTVL.

CDR3 sequence: CASSQETGRRYEQYF. The CDR3 DNA reads TGTGCCAGCAGCCAGGAGACAGGGCGGAGATACGAGCAGTACTTC. The chain is built from TRBV14 and TRBJ2-7; 7 nucleotides match TRBD1. CDR1 is SGHDN, CDR2 FVKESK, per germline. This CDR3 is 15 amino acids long. Trimming removed 3 bases from V and 4 bases from J; junction bases left unmatched: 9.

This chain links TRBV25-1 with TRBJ1-2; 11 bases map to TRBD1. This CDR3 comprises 16 residues. Trimming removed 3 bases from V and 2 bases from J; junction bases left unmatched: 5. Germline V lookup: CDR1 MGHDK, CDR2 SYGVNS. CDR3 in DNA: TGTGCCAGCAGTGATTGGACAGGGGGCCGGAACTATGGCTACACCTTC. This encodes CASSDWTGGRNYGYTF.

CDR3 coding DNA: TGTGCCAGCAGCCTACTTCCCCTCGGGGGGGACAACGAGCAGTACTTC. Translated, it gives CASSLLPLGGDNEQYF. This rearrangement joins TRBV7-2 to TRBJ2-7; TRBD2 matches 8 bases. In germline, CDR1 is SGHTA, CDR2 FQGNSA. V shed 5 bases and J 5 bases; nucleotides not matched to a gene: 14. This CDR3 spans 16 amino acids.

The gene calls are TRBV27 and TRBJ2-5; TRBD1 is a possible D gene (6 bases). The germline V gene has CDR1 MNHEY and CDR2 SMNVEV (reference sequence). This CDR3 spans 15 amino acids. V was pared by 6 bases and J by 3 bases, with 17 bases between. Here the CDR3 reads CASSRRAGDEETQYF. CDR3 nucleotide sequence: TGTGCCAGCAGCCGTCGTGCAGGGGACGAAGAGACCCAGTACTTC.

The chain carries TRBV7-9 and TRBJ2-3, with TRBD2 identical over 7 bases. Trimming took 5 bases from V and 1 from J; bases not matched to a gene: 3. CDR1 is SEHNR, CDR2 FQNEAQ, per germline (reference sequence). This CDR3 is 14 amino acids long. CDR3 nucleotide sequence: TGTGCCAGCAGCCTCAGCGGGGGCACAGATACGCAGTATTTT. Translating gives CASSLSGGTDTQYF.

This chain links TRBV13 with TRBJ2-1; D remains unclear. The CDR3 length is 15 residues. Germline-derived CDR1 and CDR2 are PRHDT and FYEKMQ (reference sequence). Deletions cut 4 bases from V and 8 bases from J, with 18 bases between. The CDR3 DNA is TGTGCCAGCAGCTCACCTACCCTCCCGAACCATGAGCAGTTCTTC. It yields the protein CASSSPTLPNHEQFF.

CDR3 in DNA: TGTGCCAGCTCGAAGACTAGTGTGGAGACCCAGTACTTC. Translated, it gives CASSKTSVETQYF. The rearrangement joins TRBV18 to TRBJ2-5; D might be TRBD2 (6 bases). V gave up 6 bases and J gave up 5 bases, with 13 bases separating them. This CDR3 is 13 amino acids long. The germline V gene encodes CDR1 KGHSH and CDR2 LQKENI.

The chain combines TRBV9 with TRBJ2-1, with 7 bases fitting TRBD2. CDR3 length equals 15 residues. In germline, CDR1 is SGDLS, CDR2 YYNGEE. The ends lost 0 bases at V and 7 bases at J; junction bases unmatched: 7. For the CDR3, the DNA is TGTGCCAGCAGCGTAGGCGGCGGGAGCGGGAATGAGCAGTTCTTC. As protein: CASSVGGGSGNEQFF.

The chain has TRBV29-1 and TRBJ2-2, with no clear D. Trimming pared 5 bases from V and 4 bases from J, leaving 5 bases between. CDR1 is SQVTM and CDR2 is ANQGSEA in the germline V gene. The CDR3 runs 11 residues. CDR3 sequence: CSVYSTGELFF. The CDR3, as DNA: TGCAGCGTTTATTCCACCGGGGAGCTGTTTTTT.

The chain uses TRBV5-4 and TRBJ2-5, with 12 positions matching TRBD2. This CDR3 spans 18 amino acids. After removal of 5 bases from V and 3 bases from J, the junction contained 14 bases not matched to a gene. The V gene's germline CDR1 is SGHNT and CDR2 YYREEE (reference sequence). The CDR3 protein is CASRIQLRTSGAKETQYF. CDR3 DNA sequence: TGTGCCAGCAGAATTCAACTGAGGACTAGCGGGGCCAAAGAGACCCAGTACTTC.

The V call is TRBV9, the J call TRBJ2-1; tentatively, D is TRBD1 (5 bases). This CDR3 is 14 amino acids long. V lost 0 bases, J lost 7 bases, and 11 bases lay in between. The V gene's germline CDR1 is SGDLS and CDR2 YYNGEE. This chain's CDR3 is CASSVVGASNEQFF. The CDR3 region has the DNA TGTGCCAGCAGCGTAGTTGGGGCTAGTAATGAGCAGTTCTTC.

This chain links TRBV18 with TRBJ2-1, with D maybe TRBD2 (6 bases). V lost 6 bases to trimming and J lost 5 bases, with 11 bases between them. The CDR3 consists of 13 residues. Germline CDR1 reads KGHSH; CDR2 reads LQKENI. CDR3 sequence: CASSSGGNNEQFF. The CDR3 DNA reads TGTGCCAGCTCCTCCGGGGGTAACAATGAGCAGTTCTTC.

The rearrangement uses TRBV6-5 and TRBJ1-4; D is unclear. The CDR3 spans 13 residues. The germline V and J ends were trimmed by 0 bases and 10 bases, with 9 bases remaining between them. CDR1 and CDR2 (germline): MNHEY, SVGAGI. The CDR3 bases are TGTGCCAGCAGTTACTCATACGGAGGAAAACTGTTTTTT. It specifies CASSYSYGGKLFF.

The chain is built from TRBV29-1 and TRBJ2-5; the D is unclear. The CDR3 is 13 amino acids. CDR1 and CDR2 (germline): SQVTM, ANQGSEA. Trimming took off 7 bases at V and 3 bases at J, with 15 bases between the two ends. CDR3 nucleotides: TGCAGCGGTACCCCCCCAGTCAAAGAGACCCAGTACTTC. Encoded protein: CSGTPPVKETQYF.

This clone was counted only a few times. V usage is TRBV29-1 and J usage is TRBJ2-1; 10 bases are shared with TRBD2. Losses at the gene ends were 0 bases for V and 6 bases for J; bases not matched to a gene: 5. The CDR3 covers 15 residues. From germline, CDR1 is SQVTM and CDR2 ANQGSEA. DNA for the CDR3: TGCAGCGTTGAAGAGGGTCCTAGCGGGAGCAATGAGCAGTTCTTC. Protein sequence: CSVEEGPSGSNEQFF.

The V and J genes are TRBV5-6 and TRBJ2-3; D not certain. Germline V lookup: CDR1 SGHDT, CDR2 YYEEEE. V shed 1 base and J shed 0 bases, with 3 bases lying between them. The CDR3 contains 13 residues. CDR3 protein: CASSLRSTDTQYF. The CDR3 coding sequence is TGTGCCAGCAGCTTGCGGAGCACAGATACGCAGTATTTT.

The rearrangement links TRBV5-1 to TRBJ2-5, with TRBD2 matching over 7 bases. The CDR3 runs 17 residues. V dropped 4 bases and J dropped 2; count of bases not matched to a gene: 14. The V gene's germline CDR1 is SGHRS and CDR2 YFSETQ. The DNA of the CDR3 is TGCGCCAGCAGCCCAGGTACAGCGGGGAGGGCTCAAGAGACCCAGTACTTC. The encoded protein is CASSPGTAGRAQETQYF. Variable domain in full (rest from reference TRBV5-1 and TRBJ2-5): KAGVTQTPRYLIKTRGQQVTLSCSPISGHRSVSWYQQTPGQGLQFLFEYFSETQRNKGNFPGRFSGRQFSNSRSEMNVSTLELGDSALYLCASSPGTAGRAQETQYFGPGTRLLVL.

V is TRBV10-3 and J is TRBJ2-7; 8 nucleotides align to TRBD1. This CDR3 has 15 amino acids. CDR1 ENHRY and CDR2 SYGVKD come from the germline V gene. After removal of 4 bases from V and 0 bases from J, the junction contained 5 bases not matched to a gene. CDR3 residues: CAISGQGMGSYEQYF. The CDR3 DNA reads TGTGCCATCAGTGGACAGGGGATGGGCTCCTACGAGCAGTACTTC.

The rearrangement joins TRBV4-3 to TRBJ2-7; maybe TRBD1 (6 bases). CDR3 length: 15 amino acids. Germline V gene data show CDR1 as LGHNA and CDR2 as YSLEER. Between the trimmed V and J ends, which lost 3 bases and 2 bases, there was a span of 14 bases. In nucleotides, the CDR3 is TGCGCCAGCAGCCAGTCCCCAGGGGCCCCCTACGAGCAGTACTTC. Translating it yields CASSQSPGAPYEQYF.

Comments on this clone: A read error may produce the germline difference seen at one junction end. The V and J genes are TRBV11-1 and TRBJ2-2, with a tentative D call TRBD2 (5 bases). Germline loops: CDR1 SGHAT, CDR2 FQDESV (reference sequence). The CDR3 consists of 15 residues. The CDR3 region is CASSLGYGNPGELFF. The CDR3 nucleotides are TGTGCCAGCAGCTTAGGATACGGGAACCCCGGGGAGCTGTTTTTT. Full variable domain (outside the CDR3, taken from reference TRBV11-1 and TRBJ2-2): EAEVAQSPRYKITEKSQAVAFWCDPISGHATLYWYRQILGQGPELLVQFQDESVVDDSQLPKDRFSAERLKGVDSTLKIQPAELGDSAMYLCASSLGYGNPGELFFGEGSRLTVL.

The CDR3 loop reads CASSLASPVSGTQYF. In nucleotides, the CDR3 is TGCGCCAGCAGCTTGGCTTCCCCAGTGTCAGGGACCCAGTACTTC. This sequence joins TRBV5-1 and TRBJ2-5; D gene unclear. The CDR3 is 15 amino acids. Germline V CDR1 and CDR2: SGHRS, YFSETQ. Trimming pared 0 bases from V and 7 bases from J, leaving 16 bases between.

The chain employs TRBV19 and TRBJ1-1; D unresolved. With 5 bases removed from V and 1 base from J, the gap between germline ends came to 17 bases. This CDR3 contains 16 residues. Germline CDR1 LNHDA, CDR2 SQIVND (reference sequence). The CDR3 is CASSSLFSGWNTEAFF. CDR3 bases: TGTGCCAGTAGTTCTCTCTTTTCGGGTTGGAACACTGAAGCTTTCTTT.